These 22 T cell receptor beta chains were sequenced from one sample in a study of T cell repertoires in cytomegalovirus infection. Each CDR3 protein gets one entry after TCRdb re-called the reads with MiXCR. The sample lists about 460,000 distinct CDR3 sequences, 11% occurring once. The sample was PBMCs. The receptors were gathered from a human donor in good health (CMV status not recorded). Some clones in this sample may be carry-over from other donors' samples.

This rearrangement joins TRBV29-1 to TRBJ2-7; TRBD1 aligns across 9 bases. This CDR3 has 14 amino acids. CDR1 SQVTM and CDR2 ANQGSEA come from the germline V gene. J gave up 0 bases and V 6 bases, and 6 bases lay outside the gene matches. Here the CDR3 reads CSVSGTGSSYEQYF. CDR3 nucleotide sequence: TGCAGCGTGTCCGGGACAGGGAGCTCCTACGAGCAGTACTTC.

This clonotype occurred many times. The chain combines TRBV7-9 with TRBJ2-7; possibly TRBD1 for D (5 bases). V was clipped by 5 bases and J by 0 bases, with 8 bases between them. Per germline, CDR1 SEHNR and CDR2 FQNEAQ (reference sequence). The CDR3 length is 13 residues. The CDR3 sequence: CASSATASYEQYF. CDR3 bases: TGTGCCAGCAGCGCGACAGCCTCCTACGAGCAGTACTTC.

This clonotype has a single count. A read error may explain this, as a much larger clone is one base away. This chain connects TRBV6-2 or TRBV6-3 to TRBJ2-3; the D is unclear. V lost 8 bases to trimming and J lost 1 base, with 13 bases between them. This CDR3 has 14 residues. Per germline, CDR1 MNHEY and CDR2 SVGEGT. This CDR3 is CASVPIAGTDTQYF. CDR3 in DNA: TGTGCCAGCGTGCCTATTGCGGGCACAGATACGCAGTATTTT.

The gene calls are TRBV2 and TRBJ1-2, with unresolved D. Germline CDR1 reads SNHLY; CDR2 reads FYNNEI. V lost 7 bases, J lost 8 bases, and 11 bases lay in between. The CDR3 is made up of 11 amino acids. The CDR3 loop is CASNPGRGYTF. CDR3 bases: TGTGCCAGCAACCCCGGTAGGGGCTACACCTTC.

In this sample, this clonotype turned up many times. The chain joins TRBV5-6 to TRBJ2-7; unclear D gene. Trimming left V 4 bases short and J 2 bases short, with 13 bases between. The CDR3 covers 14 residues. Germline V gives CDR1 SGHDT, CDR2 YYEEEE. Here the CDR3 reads CASSHLNAPYEQYF. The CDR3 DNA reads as TGTGCCAGCAGCCATTTGAACGCCCCCTACGAGCAGTACTTC.

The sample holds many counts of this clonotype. The CDR3 nucleotides read TGTGCCATCAGTGCCTCCGGGACAGAAGAGACCCAGTACTTC. This encodes CAISASGTEETQYF. This chain uses TRBV10-3 with TRBJ2-5, with 7 nucleotides matching TRBD1. Germline V CDR1 and CDR2: ENHRY, SYGVKD. The CDR3 length is 14 residues. V lost 4 bases and J lost 3; bases outside the gene matches: 5.

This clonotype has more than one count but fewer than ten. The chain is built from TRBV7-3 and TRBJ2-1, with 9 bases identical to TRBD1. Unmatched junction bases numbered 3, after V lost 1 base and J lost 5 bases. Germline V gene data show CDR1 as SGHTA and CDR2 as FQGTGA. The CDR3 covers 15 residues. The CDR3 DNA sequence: TGTGCCAGCAGCTTAATGGGACAGGGCAACAATGAGCAGTTCTTC. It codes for CASSLMGQGNNEQFF. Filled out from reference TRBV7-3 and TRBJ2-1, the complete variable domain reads GAGVSQTPSNKVTEKGKYVELRCDPISGHTALYWYRQSLGQGPEFLIYFQGTGAADDSGLPNDRFFAVRPEGSVSTLKIQRTERGDSAVYLCASSLMGQGNNEQFFGPGTRLTVL.

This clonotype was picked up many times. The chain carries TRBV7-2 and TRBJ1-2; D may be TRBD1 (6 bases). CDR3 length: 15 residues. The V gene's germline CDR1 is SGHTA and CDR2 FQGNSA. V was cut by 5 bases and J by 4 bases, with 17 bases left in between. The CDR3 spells CASSQQQGLGYGYTF. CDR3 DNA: TGTGCCAGCAGCCAGCAACAGGGTCTCGGCTATGGCTACACCTTC.

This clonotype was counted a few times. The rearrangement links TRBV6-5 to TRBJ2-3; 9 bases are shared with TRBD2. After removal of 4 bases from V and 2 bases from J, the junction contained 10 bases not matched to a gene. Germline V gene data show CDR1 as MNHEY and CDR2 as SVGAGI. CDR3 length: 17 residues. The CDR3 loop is CASSFVRAGGLTDTQYF. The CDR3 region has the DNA TGTGCCAGCAGTTTCGTCAGGGCGGGGGGGCTCACAGATACGCAGTATTTT.

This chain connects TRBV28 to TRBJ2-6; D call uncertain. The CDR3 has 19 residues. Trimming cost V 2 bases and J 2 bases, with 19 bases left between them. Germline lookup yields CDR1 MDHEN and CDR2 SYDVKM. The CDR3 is CASSLRAGEVSPGANVLTF. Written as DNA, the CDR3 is TGTGCCAGCAGTTTACGGGCCGGAGAGGTTTCGCCTGGGGCCAACGTCCTGACTTTC.

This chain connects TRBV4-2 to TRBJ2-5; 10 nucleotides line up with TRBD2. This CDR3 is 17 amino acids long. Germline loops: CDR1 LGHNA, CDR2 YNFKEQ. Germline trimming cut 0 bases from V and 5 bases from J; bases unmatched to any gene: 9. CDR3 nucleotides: TGTGCCAGCAGCCAAGAATGGACAGCGGGAGGGGGGGAGACCCAGTACTTC. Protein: CASSQEWTAGGGETQYF.

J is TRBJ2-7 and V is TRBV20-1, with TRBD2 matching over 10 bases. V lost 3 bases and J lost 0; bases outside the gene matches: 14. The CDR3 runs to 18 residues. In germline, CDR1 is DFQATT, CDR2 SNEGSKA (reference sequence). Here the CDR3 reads CSASRASGSPLYSYEQYF. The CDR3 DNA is TGCAGTGCTAGTAGGGCTAGCGGGAGTCCCCTTTACTCCTACGAGCAGTACTTC.

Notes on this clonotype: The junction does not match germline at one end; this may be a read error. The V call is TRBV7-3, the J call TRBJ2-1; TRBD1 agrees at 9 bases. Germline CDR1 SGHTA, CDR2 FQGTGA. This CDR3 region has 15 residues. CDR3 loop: CASSPDRGTYNVQFF. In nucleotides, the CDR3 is TGTGCCAGCAGCCCCGACAGGGGGACCTACAATGTGCAGTTCTTC.

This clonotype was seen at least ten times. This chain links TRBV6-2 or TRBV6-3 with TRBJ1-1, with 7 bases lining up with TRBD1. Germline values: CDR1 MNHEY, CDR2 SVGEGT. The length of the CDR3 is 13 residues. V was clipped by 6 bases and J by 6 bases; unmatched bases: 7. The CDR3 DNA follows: TGTGCCAGCAGACACCGGGACAGACCTGAAGCTTTCTTT. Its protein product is CASRHRDRPEAFF.

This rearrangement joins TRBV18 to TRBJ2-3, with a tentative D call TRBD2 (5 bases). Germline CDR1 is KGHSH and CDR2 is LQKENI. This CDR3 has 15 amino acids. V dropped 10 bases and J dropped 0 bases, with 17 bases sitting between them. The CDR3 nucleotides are TGTGCCACCCGCTTGGCGGGCGCTAGCACAGATACGCAGTATTTT. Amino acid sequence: CATRLAGASTDTQYF.

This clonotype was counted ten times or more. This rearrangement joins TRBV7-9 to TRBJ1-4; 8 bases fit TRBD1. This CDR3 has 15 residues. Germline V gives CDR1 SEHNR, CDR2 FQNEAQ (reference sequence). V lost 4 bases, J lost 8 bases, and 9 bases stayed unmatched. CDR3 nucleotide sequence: TGTGCCAGCAGCTCCGACGGACAGGGCCGGGAAAAACTGTTTTTT. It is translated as CASSSDGQGREKLFF.

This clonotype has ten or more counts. In DNA, the CDR3 is TGTGCCAGCAGCTTAAACGGGGGTACTGGGGAGACCCAGTACTTC. This gives the protein CASSLNGGTGETQYF. The chain joins TRBV7-3 to TRBJ2-5; D perhaps matches TRBD2 (6 bases). The CDR3 totals 15 residues. Germline V gives CDR1 SGHTA, CDR2 FQGTGA. V was shortened by 1 base and J by 5 bases, with 14 bases between the two germline ends.

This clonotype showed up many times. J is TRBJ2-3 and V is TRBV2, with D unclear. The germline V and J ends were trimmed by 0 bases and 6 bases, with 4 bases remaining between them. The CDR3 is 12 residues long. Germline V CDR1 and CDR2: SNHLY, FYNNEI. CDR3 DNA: TGTGCCAGCAGTGAAGCCAAGGATACGCAGTATTTT. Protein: CASSEAKDTQYF.

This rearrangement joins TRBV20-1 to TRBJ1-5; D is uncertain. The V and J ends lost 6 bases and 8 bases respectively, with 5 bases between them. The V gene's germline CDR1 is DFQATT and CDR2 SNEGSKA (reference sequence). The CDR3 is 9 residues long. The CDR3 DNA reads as TGCAGTGCCGGGGAGCCCCAGCATTTT. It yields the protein CSAGEPQHF.

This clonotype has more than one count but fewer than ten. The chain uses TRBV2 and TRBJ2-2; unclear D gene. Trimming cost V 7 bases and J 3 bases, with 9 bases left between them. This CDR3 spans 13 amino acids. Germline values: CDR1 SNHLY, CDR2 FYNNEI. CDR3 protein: CASTGQYTGELFF. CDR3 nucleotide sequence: TGTGCCAGCACGGGCCAATACACCGGGGAGCTGTTTTTT.

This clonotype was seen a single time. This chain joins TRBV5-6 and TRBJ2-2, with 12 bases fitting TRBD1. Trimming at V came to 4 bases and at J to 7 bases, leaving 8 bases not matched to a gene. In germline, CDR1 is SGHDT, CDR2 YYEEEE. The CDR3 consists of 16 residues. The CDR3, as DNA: TGTGCCAGCAGCACCGGGACAGGGGGCGGCCTCGGGGAGCTGTTTTTT. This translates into CASSTGTGGGLGELFF. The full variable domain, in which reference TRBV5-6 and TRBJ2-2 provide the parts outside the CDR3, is DAGVTQSPTHLIKTRGQQVTLRCSPKSGHDTVSWYQQALGQGPQFIFQYYEEEERQRGNFPDRFSGHQFPNYSSELNVNALLLGDSALYLCASSTGTGGGLGELFFGEGSRLTVL.

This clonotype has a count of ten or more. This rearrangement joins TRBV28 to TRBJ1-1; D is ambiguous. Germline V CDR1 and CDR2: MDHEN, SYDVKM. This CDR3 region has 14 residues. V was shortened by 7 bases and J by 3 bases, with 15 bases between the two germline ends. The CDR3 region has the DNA TGTGCCAGCACTCCCTGGGGAAGGTACACTGAAGCTTTCTTT. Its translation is CASTPWGRYTEAFF.